This section outlines one T cell receptor beta chain sequence together with its context. Antigen unknown. This entry belongs to a study of cytomegalovirus exposure and HLA in healthy donors. Whole-study results and caveats: Three CMV-associated chains proved CMV antigen-specific in vitro. The authors considered a cluster of highly shared sequence variants likely to be a sequencing artifact. In an earlier analysis, about 90% or about 30%: the productive usage of most TCR beta V segments.

The study ran its PCR with 60 Vbeta and 13 Jbeta primers. TCRdb keeps only in-frame clones here, not all; method: immunoSEQ multiplex PCR. The table has over 150,000 clones, roughly 77% seen once; the top ten hold around 2.5%. This CDR3 has 16 amino acids. After removal of 0 bases from V and 2 bases from J, the junction contained 3 bases not matched to a gene. Germline V CDR1 and CDR2: SGHRS, YFSETQ. The J gene is TRBJ2-1, the V gene TRBV5-1, with 9 nucleotides matching TRBD1. The sample consisted of PBMCs. This receptor was taken from a woman aged 40 to 55 in good health and CMV-seropositive. CDR3 region: CASSLAGTGPYNEQFF. The DNA of the CDR3 is TGCGCCAGCAGCTTGGCCGGGACAGGGCCCTACAATGAGCAGTTCTTC. The complete variable domain, with remaining parts taken from reference TRBV5-1 and TRBJ2-1, reads KAGVTQTPRYLIKTRGQQVTLSCSPISGHRSVSWYQQTPGQGLQFLFEYFSETQRNKGNFPGRFSGRQFSNSRSEMNVSTLELGDSALYLCASSLAGTGPYNEQFFGPGTRLTVL.